These 23 T cell receptor beta chains were all obtained from the same sample, sequenced in a study of early T cells in non-severe SARS-CoV-2 infection. One entry per CDR3 protein, called by TCRdb with MiXCR from the 5' RACE reads. The sample shows under 70,000 distinct CDR3 sequences, around 5.7% of them seen only once. Sequenced material: whole blood, taken at baseline. These receptors came from an adult who was a healthcare worker with PCR-confirmed SARS-CoV-2 infection or an uninfected control (not recorded which).

This clonotype has ten or more counts. The rearrangement links TRBV6-6 to TRBJ1-6; no clear D. From germline, CDR1 is MNHNY and CDR2 SVGAGI (reference sequence). Trimming left V 2 bases short and J 7 bases short, with 6 bases between. The CDR3 consists of 13 residues. The CDR3, as DNA: TGTGCCAGCAGTTACCCGGACAATTCACCCCTCCACTTT. Translated: CASSYPDNSPLHF.

The sample holds many counts of this clonotype. The V call is TRBV10-2, the J call TRBJ1-2; TRBD1 is a possible D gene (6 bases). V was cut by 8 bases and J by 4 bases, with 11 bases left in between. This CDR3 has 12 amino acids. Germline assignment: CDR1 WSHSY and CDR2 SAAADI. The CDR3: CASRTGSYGYTF. CDR3 nucleotides: TGCGCCAGCCGAACAGGGTCCTATGGCTACACCTTC.

The J gene is TRBJ2-1, the V gene TRBV5-6; 11 bases match TRBD2. V was pared by 5 bases and J by 0 bases, with 4 bases of the junction left unmatched. CDR3 length: 16 amino acids. CDR1 SGHDT and CDR2 YYEEEE come from the germline V gene. CDR3 amino acids: CASRFTSGSSYNEQFF. The CDR3 region has the DNA TGTGCCAGCAGGTTCACTAGCGGGAGCTCCTACAATGAGCAGTTCTTC.

This clonotype was observed at least ten times. This chain joins TRBV6-1 and TRBJ2-7; TRBD2 might be the D (5 bases). CDR3 length: 15 amino acids. Trimming cost V 5 bases and J 7 bases, with 21 bases left between them. Germline V gives CDR1 MNHNS, CDR2 SASEGT. DNA of the CDR3: TGTGCCAGCAGTCCTGTTAATCTCCCGCCGGGGGAGCAGTACTTC. It encodes CASSPVNLPPGEQYF.

This clonotype was observed many times. The V gene is TRBV20-1, the J gene TRBJ2-7; D is perhaps TRBD1 or TRBD2 (5 bases each). This CDR3 contains 13 residues. Per germline, CDR1 DFQATT and CDR2 SNEGSKA (reference sequence). Here the CDR3 reads CSINRDADYEQYF. The CDR3, as DNA: TGCAGCATCAACCGGGACGCAGACTACGAGCAGTACTTC.

The V call is TRBV6-2 or TRBV6-3, the J call TRBJ2-1; D is uncertain. The CDR3 covers 16 residues. Germline CDR1 and CDR2: MNHEY and SVGEGT. V lost 2 bases and J 7 bases, leaving 18 bases between the germline ends. As DNA, the CDR3 is TGTGCCAGCAGTTACCGTCCTCGGGCCCTGGGAAATGAGCAGTTCTTC. This sequence encodes CASSYRPRALGNEQFF.

In this sample, this clonotype turned up once. The chain combines TRBV29-1 with TRBJ2-7; 7 bases align to TRBD1. V lost 4 bases to trimming and J lost 6 bases; unmatched junction nucleotides: 6. Germline V lookup: CDR1 SQVTM, CDR2 ANQGSEA. The CDR3 runs to 12 residues. The CDR3 here is CSVARGQGEQYF. The CDR3 DNA reads TGCAGCGTTGCTAGGGGGCAAGGCGAGCAGTACTTC.

In its sample, this clonotype was seen a few times. J is TRBJ2-1 and V is TRBV29-1; no clear D. The CDR3 covers 13 residues. CDR1 is SQVTM and CDR2 is ANQGSEA in the germline V gene. Trimming left V 5 bases short and J 6 bases short, with 14 bases between. CDR3 sequence reads: CSVMSRMGNEQFF. The CDR3 nucleotides read TGCAGCGTTATGAGCAGAATGGGCAATGAGCAGTTCTTC.

This clonotype showed up many times. This chain joins TRBV5-4 and TRBJ1-1; tentative D call: TRBD1 (6 bases). The CDR3 loop spans 16 amino acids. Germline CDR1 reads SGHNT; CDR2 reads YYREEE (reference sequence). V dropped 4 bases and J dropped 3 bases, with 19 bases sitting between them. The CDR3 DNA reads as TGTGCCAGCAGCCCGCGGACAGAGATTAGATACACTGAAGCTTTCTTT. Its translation is CASSPRTEIRYTEAFF.

This clonotype has ten or more counts. The V gene is TRBV11-2, the J gene TRBJ1-3; D unresolved. Trimming cost V 2 bases and J 0 bases, with 14 bases left between them. Germline loops: CDR1 SGHAT, CDR2 FQNNGV. The CDR3 is 17 amino acids. CDR3 region: CASSLKSTPFSGNTIYF. In DNA, the CDR3 is TGTGCCAGCAGCTTAAAGAGTACGCCCTTCTCTGGAAACACCATATATTTT.

This clonotype has only a few counts. The chain has TRBV11-2 and TRBJ2-1; TRBD2 agrees at 7 bases. After removal of 0 bases from V and 4 bases from J, the junction contained 9 bases not matched to a gene. Germline values: CDR1 SGHAT, CDR2 FQNNGV. CDR3 length: 17 amino acids. DNA of the CDR3: TGTGCCAGCAGCTTAGAGGCAGTGTGGCGGGAGTACAATGAGCAGTTCTTC. Translating it yields CASSLEAVWREYNEQFF.

The chain carries TRBV29-1 and TRBJ2-1, with a possible D match to TRBD2 (6 bases). V was trimmed by 6 bases and J by 0 bases, leaving 18 bases between them. CDR1 SQVTM and CDR2 ANQGSEA come from the germline V gene. The CDR3 is made up of 16 amino acids. The chain's CDR3 is CSVDGPATSSYNEQFF. CDR3 nucleotide sequence: TGCAGCGTCGATGGCCCGGCGACTAGCTCCTACAATGAGCAGTTCTTC.

This clonotype was recorded a few times. At one end, the junction sequence differs from germline, possibly due to a read error. J is TRBJ2-5 and V is TRBV20-1, with TRBD2 matching over 10 bases. Germline V gene lookup returns CDR1 DFQATT and CDR2 SNEGSKA (reference sequence). The CDR3 is 15 amino acids. The CDR3 loop is CCATLPGLAKETQYF. The CDR3 region has the DNA TGCTGTGCTACGCTACCGGGACTAGCGAAAGAGACCCAGTACTTC.

This clonotype was detected ten times or more. The chain recombines TRBV20-1 with TRBJ2-1; 14 positions match TRBD2. Trimming cost V 1 base and J 2 bases; bases outside gene matches: 7. The CDR3 runs 18 residues. The germline CDR1 and CDR2 sequences are DFQATT and SNEGSKA (reference sequence). This chain's CDR3 is CSARGTSGRSVAYNEQFF. Written as DNA, the CDR3 is TGCAGTGCTAGAGGGACTAGCGGGAGGTCCGTCGCCTACAATGAGCAGTTCTTC.

This clonotype has ten or more counts. The gene calls are TRBV6-1 and TRBJ2-6, with D possibly matching TRBD1 (6 bases). Trimming removed 4 bases at V and 0 bases at J, with 10 bases between. CDR1 is MNHNS, CDR2 SASEGT, per germline. There are 16 residues in the CDR3. The CDR3 reads CASSAMDSSGANVLTF. In DNA, the CDR3 is TGTGCCAGCAGTGCCATGGACAGCTCTGGGGCCAACGTCCTGACTTTC.

This clonotype was seen ten or more times. The chain carries TRBV19 and TRBJ2-6, with no clear D. V was trimmed by 1 base and J by 2 bases, leaving 9 bases between them. Germline CDR1 is LNHDA and CDR2 is SQIVND (reference sequence). The CDR3 is made up of 16 amino acids. The CDR3 here is CASSIAGVTGANVLTF. Here the CDR3 DNA reads TGTGCCAGTAGTATAGCAGGAGTGACTGGGGCCAACGTCCTGACTTTC.

This clonotype occurred many times. As DNA, the CDR3 is TGTGCCAGCAGCAGATTAACGACCGGGGAGCTGTTTTTT. As protein: CASSRLTTGELFF. The rearrangement uses TRBV7-9 and TRBJ2-2; D ambiguous. The CDR3 is made up of 13 amino acids. Germline V gives CDR1 SEHNR, CDR2 FQNEAQ (reference sequence). V was trimmed by 5 bases and J by 5 bases, leaving 9 bases between them. The full variable domain, in which reference TRBV7-9 and TRBJ2-2 provide the parts outside the CDR3, is DTGVSQNPRHKITKRGQNVTFRCDPISEHNRLYWYRQTLGQGPEFLTYFQNEAQLEKSRLLSDRFSAERPKGSFSTLEIQRTEQGDSAMYLCASSRLTTGELFFGEGSRLTVL.

This clonotype was observed at least ten times. This rearrangement joins TRBV24-1 to TRBJ2-1; TRBD2 matches 12 bases. CDR1 and CDR2 (germline): KGHDR, SFDVKD. The length of the CDR3 is 17 residues. The J segment lost 2 bases and the V segment lost 2 bases, leaving 3 bases of the junction unmatched. The CDR3 here is CATSDSTSGGTYNEQFF. CDR3 DNA: TGTGCCACCAGTGATTCTACTAGCGGGGGGACCTACAATGAGCAGTTCTTC.

This clonotype was counted many times. The CDR3 DNA follows: TGCAGTGCTAGAAAGGGACAGGGAGTGCAGCCCCAGCATTTT. It is translated as CSARKGQGVQPQHF. The rearrangement joins TRBV20-1 to TRBJ1-5; 9 nucleotides match TRBD1. CDR3 length: 14 amino acids. The V segment lost 2 bases and the J segment 7 bases; nucleotides outside the gene matches: 6. Germline V gene lookup returns CDR1 DFQATT and CDR2 SNEGSKA (reference sequence).

CDR3 nucleotides: TGTGCCAGCAGTACCTTCCTGGATACGCAGTATTTT. Translation gives CASSTFLDTQYF. The chain joins TRBV28 to TRBJ2-3, with unresolved D. The CDR3 extends over 12 amino acids. The germline V gene encodes CDR1 MDHEN and CDR2 SYDVKM. V dropped 5 bases and J dropped 6 bases, with 9 bases sitting between them.

Concerning this clonotype itself: A much larger clone differs from this one at a single base, so this may be a read error. This sequence joins TRBV30 and TRBJ1-3; D not certain. Germline V gene lookup returns CDR1 GTSNPN and CDR2 SVGIG (reference sequence). CDR3 length: 12 residues. The CDR3 sequence: CVWKRSGNTIYF. CDR3 sequence (DNA): TGTGTCTGGAAACGGTCGGGAAACACCATATATTTT.

This clonotype was seen repeatedly, ten times or more. The gene calls are TRBV18 and TRBJ1-2; D may be TRBD1 (6 bases). Germline CDR1 reads KGHSH; CDR2 reads LQKENI. This CDR3 is 15 amino acids long. Deletions cut 3 bases from V and 5 bases from J, with 16 bases between. This CDR3 is CASSPSRGAGYGYTF. In DNA form, the CDR3 reads TGTGCCAGCTCACCTTCCAGGGGCGCAGGATATGGCTACACCTTC.

On this clonotype: Given a much more abundant clone one base away, this may be a read error. The chain has TRBV5-1 and TRBJ2-6; D might be TRBD1 (6 bases). This CDR3 is built from 17 residues. Germline V CDR1 and CDR2: SGHRS, YFSETQ. The CDR3 sequence is CASSSPDRSSEANVLTF. The CDR3 DNA follows: TGCGCCAGCAGCTCCCCTGACAGGAGCTCTGAGGCCAACGTCCTGACTTTC.